A single sample gave rise to the 9 T cell receptor beta chains below, sequenced in a study of technical replicates of blood from a handful of donors. Here immunoSEQ multiplex PCR was the method, and the copy in TCRdb shows in-frame clones only, minus some. Counted here are just over 60,000 clones, about 90% occurring once; the ten biggest clones make up around 5.2%. The specimen sequenced was PBMCs. These receptors were taken from a human donor in good health. Some clones in this sample may be carry-over from other donors' samples.

The genes are TRBV30 and TRBJ1-5; no clear D. The germline gives CDR1 GTSNPN, CDR2 SVGIG (reference sequence). V shed 0 bases and J shed 5 bases, with 11 bases lying between them. The CDR3 extends over 14 amino acids. CDR3 protein: CAWSVRAQDQPQHF. The CDR3 coding sequence is TGTGCCTGGAGTGTACGAGCTCAGGATCAGCCCCAGCATTTT.

V gene TRBV6-5 combines with J gene TRBJ2-7, with a tentative D call TRBD1 (6 bases). Per germline, CDR1 MNHEY and CDR2 SVGAGI. The CDR3 length is 13 residues. Trimming removed 10 bases at V and 2 bases at J, with 15 bases between. In DNA form, the CDR3 reads TGTGCCACGGAGAGGGGGTCTCCCTACGAGCAGTACTTC. Translated: CATERGSPYEQYF.

The J gene is TRBJ2-5, the V gene TRBV9, with 7 bases matching TRBD1. CDR1 and CDR2 from the germline V gene are SGDLS and YYNGEE. This CDR3 region has 16 residues. J gave up 1 base and V 3 bases, and 9 bases lay outside the gene matches. This chain's CDR3 is CASSARPNRGQETQYF. CDR3 sequence (DNA): TGTGCCAGCAGCGCGAGGCCTAACAGGGGCCAAGAGACCCAGTACTTC.

V is TRBV11-2 and J is TRBJ2-2; D gene uncertain. Germline-derived CDR1 and CDR2 are SGHAT and FQNNGV. This CDR3 is 13 amino acids long. V lost 1 base, J lost 6 bases, and 6 bases lay in between. CDR3 coding DNA: TGTGCCAGCAGCTTAGTGCAGGCCGGGGAGCTGTTTTTT. Protein: CASSLVQAGELFF. Variable domain in full (rest from reference TRBV11-2 and TRBJ2-2): EAGVAQSPRYKIIEKRQSVAFWCNPISGHATLYWYQQILGQGPKLLIQFQNNGVVDDSQLPKDRFSAERLKGVDSTLKIQPAKLEDSAVYLCASSLVQAGELFFGEGSRLTVL.

The V call is TRBV19, the J call TRBJ2-7; tentatively, D is TRBD1 (5 bases). The CDR3 runs to 15 residues. Trimming removed 6 bases at V and 3 bases at J, with 18 bases between. CDR1 LNHDA and CDR2 SQIVND come from the germline V gene (reference sequence). CDR3 region: CASSSQPRAIYEQYF. DNA for the CDR3: TGTGCCAGTAGCTCCCAGCCCAGGGCCATCTACGAGCAGTACTTC.

The chain joins TRBV9 to TRBJ2-1; 9 positions agree with TRBD2. The CDR3 is made up of 15 amino acids. CDR1 and CDR2 (germline): SGDLS, YYNGEE. Unmatched junction bases numbered 3, after V lost 4 bases and J lost 1 base. CDR3 nucleotide sequence: TGTGCCAGCAGCAATCTAGCGGGGTCCTACAATGAGCAGTTCTTC. It specifies CASSNLAGSYNEQFF.

There are a few counts of this clone. The rearrangement links TRBV27 to TRBJ1-6, with D unresolved. This CDR3 spans 14 amino acids. CDR1 and CDR2 (germline): MNHEY, SMNVEV (reference sequence). V was cut by 2 bases and J by 5 bases, with 7 bases left in between. CDR3 sequence reads: CASSLAQNNSPLHF. DNA of the CDR3: TGTGCCAGCAGTTTAGCACAAAATAATTCACCCCTCCACTTT.

This sequence joins TRBV5-1 and TRBJ2-2, with D possibly TRBD2 on 6 matching bases. V dropped 4 bases and J dropped 1 base, with 11 bases sitting between them. CDR3 size: 15 residues. Germline CDR1 is SGHRS and CDR2 is YFSETQ. CDR3 in DNA: TGCGCCAGCAGCAAAAGTAGCGGGAACACCGGGGAGCTGTTTTTT. Its translation is CASSKSSGNTGELFF.

This clone has just one count. J is TRBJ2-3 and V is TRBV4-3; TRBD1 matches at 8 bases. CDR3 size: 17 residues. Germline V gene lookup returns CDR1 LGHNA and CDR2 YSLEER. Trimming removed 0 bases from V and 6 bases from J; junction bases left unmatched: 11. The CDR3 DNA is TGCGCCAGCAGCCAAGAACCAAGACAGGGGATTTTCGATACGCAGTATTTT. Translating gives CASSQEPRQGIFDTQYF.